This entry lists 19 T cell receptor beta chains sequenced from one sample in a study of cytomegalovirus exposure and HLA in healthy donors. Primers included in the PCR were 60 Vbeta and 13 Jbeta primers. The repertoire was sequenced with immunoSEQ multiplex PCR; TCRdb's copy has only in-frame clones and lacks some. The sample has roughly 300,000 clones; just over 85% are singletons. The specimen was PBMCs. The receptor source for this set is a man between 35 and 55 years old in good health and CMV-seropositive.

The chain recombines TRBV13 with TRBJ1-1; perhaps TRBD1 as D (6 bases). Looked up from germline, CDR1 is PRHDT and CDR2 is FYEKMQ (reference sequence). The V gene lost 0 bases and the J gene lost 0 bases, with 8 bases spanning the gap. This CDR3 contains 15 residues. The CDR3 region has the DNA TGTGCCAGCAGCTTAGGACAGGGATTGAACACTGAAGCTTTCTTT. Its protein product is CASSLGQGLNTEAFF. Full variable domain (rest looked up from reference TRBV13 and TRBJ1-1): AAGVIQSPRHLIKEKRETATLKCYPIPRHDTVYWYQQGPGQDPQFLISFYEKMQSDKGSIPDRFSAQQFSDYHSELNMSSLELGDSALYFCASSLGQGLNTEAFFGQGTRLTVV.

This chain joins TRBV2 and TRBJ1-1; D is possibly TRBD1 (5 bases). Trimming removed 10 bases at V and 0 bases at J, with 15 bases between. The length of the CDR3 is 14 residues. Germline V lookup: CDR1 SNHLY, CDR2 FYNNEI. CDR3 loop: CATAGGLVNTEAFF. DNA of the CDR3: TGTGCCACAGCGGGGGGTCTGGTGAACACTGAAGCTTTCTTT.

This chain joins TRBV7-9 and TRBJ1-2; D perhaps matches TRBD1 (6 bases). Trimming removed 5 bases from V and 1 base from J, with 17 bases in between. The germline V gene has CDR1 SEHNR and CDR2 FQNEAQ (reference sequence). The CDR3 sequence is 16 residues long. The CDR3 protein is CASSAAGGGYNYGYTF. The CDR3 region has the DNA TGTGCCAGCAGCGCAGCGGGAGGGGGGTATAACTATGGCTACACCTTC.

The V and J genes are TRBV18 and TRBJ1-3; D is undetermined. The CDR3 extends over 14 amino acids. The V end was cut by 4 bases, the J end by 0 bases, with 7 bases between. CDR1 is KGHSH and CDR2 is LQKENI in the germline V gene. The CDR3 DNA sequence: TGTGCCAGCTCACGAGGCGCCTCTGGAAACACCATATATTTT. It codes for CASSRGASGNTIYF.

This sequence joins TRBV9 and TRBJ2-1; 8 bases are shared with TRBD2. This CDR3 has 15 residues. V lost 0 bases and J lost 4; bases outside the gene matches: 3. Germline loops: CDR1 SGDLS, CDR2 YYNGEE. CDR3 sequence reads: CASSVVAGTYNEQFF. As DNA, the CDR3 is TGTGCCAGCAGCGTAGTAGCGGGAACATACAATGAGCAGTTCTTC.

The genes are TRBV2 and TRBJ2-7; TRBD2 might be the D (5 bases). Deletions cut 3 bases from V and 4 bases from J, with 16 bases between. From germline, CDR1 is SNHLY and CDR2 FYNNEI. CDR3 length: 15 residues. The CDR3 DNA reads as TGTGCCAGCAGTGATTCGGGGAGTTGGTTATACGAGCAGTACTTC. This encodes CASSDSGSWLYEQYF.

The chain links TRBV19 to TRBJ1-4; D unclear. CDR1 LNHDA and CDR2 SQIVND come from the germline V gene (reference sequence). This CDR3 comprises 15 residues. Trimming removed 6 bases from V and 0 bases from J, with 11 bases in between. The CDR3 region has the DNA TGTGCCAGTAGCGGCAGGCAAGCAACTAATGAAAAACTGTTTTTT. Its protein is CASSGRQATNEKLFF.

This rearrangement joins TRBV4-3 to TRBJ2-3, with D tentatively TRBD1 (5 bases). Germline V gene sequence: CDR1 LGHNA, CDR2 YSLEER. The CDR3 consists of 17 residues. V was clipped by 0 bases and J by 3 bases, with 16 bases between them. DNA for the CDR3: TGCGCCAGCAGCCAAGATGGTTCTGGCAGGGCAACAGATACGCAGTATTTT. Its translation: CASSQDGSGRATDTQYF.

V gene TRBV18 combines with J gene TRBJ2-3, with D unclear. CDR3 length equals 14 residues. V was trimmed by 0 bases and J by 4 bases, leaving 8 bases between them. Germline CDR1 is KGHSH and CDR2 is LQKENI. CDR3 in DNA: TGTGCCAGCTCACCACCATCAGTGGCAGATACGCAGTATTTT. It translates to CASSPPSVADTQYF.

The genes are TRBV6-1 and TRBJ2-5, with 8 positions matching TRBD1. Per the germline V gene, CDR1 is MNHNS and CDR2 is SASEGT. Trimming took 3 bases from V and 3 from J; bases not matched to a gene: 3. The CDR3 covers 14 residues. CDR3 in amino acids: CASSDSDREETQYF. The DNA of the CDR3 is TGTGCCAGCAGTGACTCGGACAGGGAAGAGACCCAGTACTTC.

The sample holds one count of this clone. The chain joins TRBV2 to TRBJ2-7; no clear D. V shed 4 bases and J shed 4 bases, with 8 bases lying between them. Germline V gene lookup returns CDR1 SNHLY and CDR2 FYNNEI. The CDR3 is 12 residues long. For the CDR3, the DNA is TGTGCCAGCAGTGGCGGTTATTACGAGCAGTACTTC. Amino acids: CASSGGYYEQYF.

V and J are TRBV7-2 and TRBJ1-5; 8 bases are a match to TRBD1. This CDR3 region has 15 residues. Germline values: CDR1 SGHTA, CDR2 FQGNSA. Trimming at V came to 5 bases and at J to 1 base, leaving 4 bases not matched to a gene. CDR3 amino acids: CASSPGGASNQPQHF. The CDR3 coding sequence is TGTGCCAGCAGCCCAGGGGGCGCGAGCAATCAGCCCCAGCATTTT.

The V gene is TRBV18, the J gene TRBJ1-1; D gene unclear. This CDR3 is 13 amino acids long. CDR1 and CDR2 (germline): KGHSH, LQKENI. V shed 3 bases and J shed 0 bases, with 5 bases lying between them. The CDR3, as DNA: TGTGCCAGCTCACCTCAGATGAACACTGAAGCTTTCTTT. It is translated as CASSPQMNTEAFF.

The J gene is TRBJ2-5, the V gene TRBV19, with D tentatively TRBD2 (5 bases). Between the trimmed V and J ends, which lost 3 bases and 5 bases, there was a span of 13 bases. This CDR3 is 14 amino acids long. CDR1 and CDR2 from the germline V gene are LNHDA and SQIVND (reference sequence). CDR3 sequence (DNA): TGTGCCAGTAGTATCTCCGGACCGGGGGAGACCCAGTACTTC. Its protein product is CASSISGPGETQYF.

The CDR3 DNA sequence: TGTGCCAGCAGTTATGGGACAGGAAATCAGCCCCAGCATTTT. It encodes CASSYGTGNQPQHF. The genes are TRBV6-6 and TRBJ1-5; 8 positions agree with TRBD1. The CDR3 extends over 14 amino acids. V shed 3 bases, J shed 4 bases, and the junction held 2 bases outside the gene matches. Germline V gene sequence: CDR1 MNHNY, CDR2 SVGAGI (reference sequence).

The V gene is TRBV15, the J gene TRBJ2-7; possible D gene TRBD2, 5 bases. In germline, CDR1 is LNHNV, CDR2 YYDKDF (reference sequence). The ends were cut back, 4 bases at V and 0 bases at J, with 7 bases in the middle. The CDR3 length is 13 residues. CDR3 residues: CATSTGSSYEQYF. CDR3 coding DNA: TGTGCCACCAGCACTGGGAGCTCCTACGAGCAGTACTTC.

This clone was seen once. The V and J genes are TRBV7-2 and TRBJ1-5; D gene uncertain. V dropped 2 bases and J dropped 4 bases, with 15 bases sitting between them. Germline V gene data show CDR1 as SGHTA and CDR2 as FQGNSA. The CDR3 consists of 16 residues. Here the CDR3 reads CASSLSPSGTNQPQHF. The CDR3 nucleotides read TGTGCCAGCAGCTTAAGCCCTTCTGGTACGAATCAGCCCCAGCATTTT.

V and J are TRBV5-4 and TRBJ1-1; TRBD1 is a possible D gene (6 bases). Per the germline V gene, CDR1 is SGHNT and CDR2 is YYREEE (reference sequence). CDR3 size: 15 residues. V was clipped by 7 bases and J by 5 bases, with 21 bases between them. CDR3 bases: TGTGCCAGCGCCAAGATCAGGGGAGTTCAAACTGAAGCTTTCTTT. It codes for CASAKIRGVQTEAFF.

J is TRBJ1-5 and V is TRBV19; no firm D call. The CDR3 has 16 amino acids. Trimming cost V 0 bases and J 3 bases, with 12 bases left between them. Germline V gene data show CDR1 as LNHDA and CDR2 as SQIVND (reference sequence). CDR3 bases: TGTGCCAGTAGTATAGATAGAGGAGGGATCAATCAGCCCCAGCATTTT. Translation gives CASSIDRGGINQPQHF.